Below, 13 T cell receptor beta chains from the same sample are listed, as sequenced in a study. MiXCR, applied by TCRdb to the RT-PCR reads, yields one record per CDR3 protein. The sample has 650,000 to 800,000 distinct CDR3 sequences, around 14% seen once. Material for sequencing was memory CD4+ T cells from blood. These receptor sequences come from a female donor in good health, serving as a healthy control.

This clonotype was counted ten times or more. The gene calls are TRBV29-1 and TRBJ2-7, with 9 bases identical to TRBD1. CDR3 length: 12 amino acids. Germline CDR1 and CDR2: SQVTM and ANQGSEA. V gave up 6 bases and J gave up 2 bases; unmatched junction bases: 2. Here the CDR3 DNA reads TGCAGCGTACGACAGGGGGCCTACGAGCAGTACTTC. Its translation: CSVRQGAYEQYF.

The V gene is TRBV5-1, the J gene TRBJ2-1, with D possibly being TRBD2 (6 bases). The CDR3 has 16 residues. With 0 bases removed from V and 9 bases from J, the gap between germline ends came to 19 bases. The germline V gene encodes CDR1 SGHRS and CDR2 YFSETQ. The CDR3 coding sequence is TGCGCCAGCAGCTTGGTTATTAGGAGGGAGTTACGTGAGCAGTTCTTC. Its translation: CASSLVIRRELREQFF.

The chain employs TRBV7-2 and TRBJ1-1, with 7 bases fitting TRBD1. There are 16 residues in the CDR3. V lost 1 base to trimming and J lost 5 bases; unmatched junction nucleotides: 10. The germline V gene encodes CDR1 SGHTA and CDR2 FQGNSA. The CDR3 here is CASSLEPGGGGTEAFF. DNA of the CDR3: TGTGCCAGCAGCTTAGAACCAGGGGGTGGTGGTACTGAAGCTTTCTTT.

The chain is built from TRBV27 and TRBJ2-1; no firm D call. Germline V gene sequence: CDR1 MNHEY, CDR2 SMNVEV (reference sequence). V shed 1 base and J shed 7 bases, with 14 bases lying between them. This CDR3 is 15 amino acids long. The CDR3 loop is CASSLLRTDGNEQFF. The DNA of the CDR3 is TGTGCCAGCAGTTTATTGCGGACCGACGGGAATGAGCAGTTCTTC.

The sample holds a few counts of this clonotype. The chain couples TRBV28 to TRBJ2-3, with D unresolved. CDR1 is MDHEN, CDR2 SYDVKM, per germline. V shed 7 bases and J shed 4 bases, with 18 bases lying between them. The CDR3 is 15 amino acids. CDR3: CASTTPRTGSDTQYF. DNA of the CDR3: TGTGCCAGCACTACGCCGCGTACTGGATCAGATACGCAGTATTTT. Based on the CDR3 plus reference TRBV28 and TRBJ2-3, the full variable domain is DVKVTQSSRYLVKRTGEKVFLECVQDMDHENMFWYRQDPGLGLRLIYFSYDVKMKEKGDIPEGYSVSREKKERFSLILESASTNQTSMYLCASTTPRTGSDTQYFGPGTRLTVL.

The sample holds many counts of this clonotype. This chain joins TRBV5-1 and TRBJ1-1, with D tentatively TRBD1 (5 bases). The CDR3 sequence is 16 residues long. V was pared by 0 bases and J by 0 bases, with 12 bases between. The V gene's germline CDR1 is SGHRS and CDR2 YFSETQ. This CDR3 is CASSLVQGGMNTEAFF. For the CDR3, the DNA is TGCGCCAGCAGCTTGGTCCAGGGAGGGATGAACACTGAAGCTTTCTTT.

This clonotype appeared once. The chain uses TRBV10-3 and TRBJ2-3; TRBD1 matches 9 bases. The germline V gene encodes CDR1 ENHRY and CDR2 SYGVKD. The CDR3 is 13 residues long. V gave up 10 bases and J gave up 6 bases; unmatched junction bases: 8. The CDR3 DNA sequence: TGTGCCACCACCGGGACAGGGATCGATACGCAGTATTTT. It translates to CATTGTGIDTQYF.

In this sample, this clonotype turned up a few times. CDR3 DNA: TGTGCCAGCTCACCAGGATTTGGGGGAACTAATGAAAAACTGTTTTTT. This sequence encodes CASSPGFGGTNEKLFF. J is TRBJ1-4 and V is TRBV18, with D possibly matching TRBD1 (5 bases). The CDR3 extends over 16 amino acids. Germline loops: CDR1 KGHSH, CDR2 LQKENI. Trimming pared 2 bases from V and 1 base from J, leaving 11 bases between.

V and J are TRBV4-3 and TRBJ2-7, with D perhaps matching TRBD2 (5 bases). The germline gives CDR1 LGHNA, CDR2 YSLEER. Trimming removed 0 bases at V and 3 bases at J, with 12 bases between. The CDR3 has 15 residues. The CDR3 is CASSQDLVRGYEQYF. The DNA for the CDR3 is TGCGCCAGCAGCCAAGATTTGGTTCGGGGCTACGAGCAGTACTTC.

This chain connects TRBV4-1 to TRBJ2-1; D is ambiguous. V was trimmed by 0 bases and J by 3 bases, leaving 6 bases between them. The CDR3 length is 14 residues. Germline lookup yields CDR1 MGHRA and CDR2 YSYEKL. The CDR3 nucleotides read TGCGCCAGCAGCCAAGAACCCTTCTACAATGAGCAGTTCTTC. Protein: CASSQEPFYNEQFF.

This clonotype has at least ten counts. The V call is TRBV29-1, the J call TRBJ2-1, with D perhaps TRBD1 or TRBD2 (5 bases each). Per the germline V gene, CDR1 is SQVTM and CDR2 is ANQGSEA. The V end lost 8 bases, the J end lost 6 bases, and 11 bases lay between the germline ends. CDR3 length: 11 amino acids. As DNA, the CDR3 is TGCAGCCCGGAGAGGGGCAATGAGCAGTTCTTC. It yields the protein CSPERGNEQFF.

This chain uses TRBV7-2 with TRBJ1-1; D remains ambiguous. Per the germline V gene, CDR1 is SGHTA and CDR2 is FQGNSA. The CDR3 is 16 amino acids. Trimming cost V 1 base and J 0 bases, with 12 bases left between them. The CDR3: CASSLDSRALNTEAFF. DNA for the CDR3: TGTGCCAGCAGCTTAGATAGTAGGGCTCTGAACACTGAAGCTTTCTTT.

Only a few counts were recorded for this clonotype. The chain recombines TRBV14 with TRBJ2-3; no clear D gene. V lost 3 bases, J lost 2 bases, and 9 bases lay in between. The CDR3 has 14 residues. Germline CDR1 reads SGHDN; CDR2 reads FVKESK. DNA for the CDR3: TGTGCCAGCAGCCACAGGTTATACACAGATACGCAGTATTTT. Its protein product is CASSHRLYTDTQYF.